What follows is one T cell receptor (beta chain) and its context. The data were obtained in a study of CD8+ T cells in alopecia areata. The CDR3 contains 15 residues. Germline V gene data show CDR1 as MDHEN and CDR2 as SYDVKM. V trimming: 6 bases; J trimming: 2 bases; junction bases outside the gene matches: 4. Treatment noted: oral pan-JAK inhibitor, 5-10 mg twice daily. Following extraction, RNA underwent reverse transcription to cDNA, which served as the sequencing template. Measured with immunoSEQ multiplex PCR; TCRdb has only the in-frame clones, and not every one. The repertoire holds 100,000 to 150,000 clones, under 65% seen once, with more than 5% in the top ten.

Specimen: CD4+ T cells sorted from blood, collected at week 4, from a patient treated with tofacitinib. This chain links TRBV28 with TRBJ2-3, with 11 bases that match TRBD2. The receptor's source is a human donor with alopecia areata. CDR3 sequence: CASSPGLADTDTQYF. The CDR3 nucleotides are TGTGCCAGCAGCCCGGGACTAGCGGACACAGATACGCAGTATTTT.